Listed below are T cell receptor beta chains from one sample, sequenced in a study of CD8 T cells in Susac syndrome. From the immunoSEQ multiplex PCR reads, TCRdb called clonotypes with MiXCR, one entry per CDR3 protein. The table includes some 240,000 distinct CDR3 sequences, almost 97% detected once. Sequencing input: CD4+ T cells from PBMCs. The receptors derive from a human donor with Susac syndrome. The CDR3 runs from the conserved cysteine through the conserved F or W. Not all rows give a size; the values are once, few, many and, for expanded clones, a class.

CDR3: CASRAGTGDTGELFF
size: once
V: TRBV5-1
J: TRBJ2-2

CDR3: CAYREGNTEAFF
size: -
V: TRBV20-1
J: TRBJ1-1

CDR3: CATSRDQRNTEAFF
size: -
V: TRBV15
J: TRBJ1-1

CDR3: CASHRGRESSGANVLTF
size: -
V: TRBV19
J: TRBJ2-6

CDR3: CASGTGARETQYF
size: -
V: TRBV4-1
J: TRBJ2-5

CDR3: CASSQGADYEQYF
size: -
V: TRBV3-1
J: TRBJ2-7

CDR3: CATRYLSGYTF
size: -
V: TRBV28
J: TRBJ1-2

CDR3: CASSRGTGTYEQYF
size: -
V: TRBV7-9
J: TRBJ2-7

CDR3: CASSLVAQGPHEQYF
size: -
V: TRBV11-2
J: TRBJ2-7

CDR3: CASSLRDLSGYTF
size: -
V: TRBV14
J: TRBJ1-2

CDR3: CATSGTNSYEQYF
size: -
V: TRBV28
J: TRBJ2-7

CDR3: CASSEQGRIDEQFF
size: once
V: TRBV6-5
J: TRBJ2-1

CDR3: CASSQRTDQETQYF
size: -
V: TRBV3-1
J: TRBJ2-5

CDR3: CASSPTWGEGYQFF
size: -
V: TRBV27
J: TRBJ2-1

CDR3: CASSLQGTAQETQYF
size: -
V: TRBV28
J: TRBJ2-5

CDR3: CASSFSGGAYGYTF
size: -
V: TRBV27
J: TRBJ1-2

CDR3: CSVESAGKDGYTF
size: once
V: TRBV29-1
J: TRBJ1-2

CDR3: CASSWWDRARGNQPQHF
size: once
V: TRBV5-6
J: TRBJ1-5

CDR3: CASSPRADKNIQYF
size: -
V: TRBV27
J: TRBJ2-4

CDR3: CASSPSGGGNYGYTF
size: -
V: TRBV3-1
J: TRBJ1-2

CDR3: CASSRLGTSSTDTQYF
size: -
V: TRBV27
J: TRBJ2-3

CDR3: CASSQPRGRQSSYEQYF
size: -
V: TRBV4-1
J: TRBJ2-7

CDR3: CASGRPKETQYF
size: -
V: TRBV28
J: TRBJ2-5

CDR3: CSVGRDNEQFF
size: few
V: TRBV29-1
J: TRBJ2-1

CDR3: CASSVYPVGESFF
size: -
V: TRBV9
J: TRBJ1-1

CDR3: CASLKDREYTGELFF
size: -
V: TRBV2
J: TRBJ2-2

CDR3: CASSGNSFQETQYF
size: once
V: TRBV2
J: TRBJ2-5

CDR3: CSASPSATASNQPQHF
size: -
V: TRBV20-1
J: TRBJ1-5

CDR3: CASSFGMTTNEKLFF
size: -
V: TRBV27
J: TRBJ1-4

CDR3: CASSLAAGYNEQFF
size: -
V: TRBV5-1
J: TRBJ2-1

CDR3: CAWSVGWAAGYTF
size: -
V: TRBV30
J: TRBJ1-2

CDR3: CASSLAGGKGGYEQYF
size: -
V: TRBV5-1
J: TRBJ2-7

CDR3: CASNVAGQETQYF
size: once
V: TRBV2
J: TRBJ2-5

CDR3: CASTQGLAGENTGELFF
size: -
V: TRBV4-2
J: TRBJ2-2

CDR3: CASSQGRREQYF
size: once
V: TRBV3-1
J: TRBJ2-7

CDR3: CASSHASGRTGELFF
size: -
V: TRBV4-2
J: TRBJ2-2

CDR3: CSGCVGDEQFF
size: -
V: TRBV20-1
J: TRBJ2-1